This T cell receptor beta chain originates from a study of CD8+ T cells in alopecia areata. Study context: At a dose of 5 to 10 mg twice daily, oral tofacitinib was given to treated patients. Regarding the study as a whole: Between patients, shared TCR sequences were less clear than in mice. This was possibly due in part to HLA diversity in the patient population. Expanded CD8+ clones among the top 100, as well as scalp clonality, were significantly decreased by tofacitinib.

This CDR3 has 13 residues. The ends were cut back, 3 bases at V and 2 bases at J, with 10 bases in the middle. The germline V gene has CDR1 SQVTM and CDR2 ANQGSEA. Sample treatment: oral pan-JAK inhibitor, 5-10 mg twice daily. It was from alopecia areata patients that lesional scalp punch biopsies and peripheral blood were collected. Concerning this clone: Its antigen is not identified.

Extracted from the samples, RNA was reverse transcribed into cDNA to serve as the sequencing template. The table came from immunoSEQ multiplex PCR; TCRdb's copy has only in-frame clones and leaves some out. The sample lists tens of thousands of clones; just over 70% were seen once. This sample comprised CD8+ T cells sorted from blood, obtained between weeks 43 and 45, from a patient treated with tofacitinib. The TCR was taken from a human donor with alopecia areata. This chain connects TRBV29-1 to TRBJ1-2; D gene uncertain. DNA of the CDR3: TGCAGCGTTGACCCCCCCGAGAACTATGGCTACACCTTC. Translated: CSVDPPENYGYTF.